This T cell receptor (beta chain) was found in a study of T cell repertoires in cytomegalovirus infection. Across the whole study: From public TCR beta signatures came an indication of both CMV infection and matching HLA type.

CDR1 is MDHEN, CDR2 SYDVKM, per germline. The CDR3 is 10 amino acids. Trimming took 6 bases from V and 11 from J, leaving 8 bases between them. The study's findings and limits: HLA-C-restricted CMV clonotypes gave the most frequent clonotype in two of eight donors. Of the TCR beta families, the public ones yielded a cumulative frequency that identified carriers of CMV plus the relevant HLA.

TCRdb recomputed calls from the reads with MiXCR, one row per CDR3 protein. The sample consists of under 300,000 distinct CDR3 sequences, 9% to 15% of them appearing once. This clonotype was detected only a few times. What it binds is not known. Sequencing input: PBMCs. This receptor was obtained from a human donor in good health (CMV status not recorded). Some clones in this sample may be carry-over from other donors' samples. The rearrangement joins TRBV28 to TRBJ2-1, with D perhaps matching TRBD1 or TRBD2 (5 bases each). CDR3 DNA sequence: TGTGCCAGCAGAGAGGGGAAGCAGTTCTTC. It encodes CASREGKQFF.